The sequence of this T cell receptor (beta chain) was determined in a study of Ad26.COV2.S vaccination and SARS-CoV-2 variants. Whole-study context: Ad26.COV2.S given intramuscularly, once or twice 56 days apart. Regarding the study as a whole: Reportedly, spike-specific CD8+ and CD4+ T cell responses achieved substantial breadth once vaccination had taken place.

Trimming removed 8 bases at V and 6 bases at J, with 16 bases between. Looked up from germline, CDR1 is LNHDA and CDR2 is SQIVND (reference sequence). CDR3 size: 13 residues. This clone was detected only once. Its antigen is as yet unknown. Sequencing was performed with immunoSEQ multiplex PCR; in TCRdb, only in-frame clones are kept and a portion is missing. This table has a few hundred thousand clones, 85% to 90% appearing once. The treatment here: around 19 received Ad26.COV2.S at low or high dose, single or two shots; five or six received placebo; per-sample allocation not given. Collection of the samples took place on day 63 after the first injection of vaccine or placebo.

The specimen comprised peripheral blood, sampled in a trial of Ad26.COV2.S vaccine versus placebo. This TCR came from a person between 18 and 59 years old who received the Ad26.COV2.S COVID-19 vaccine or a placebo. This chain links TRBV19 with TRBJ2-5, with a tentative D call TRBD1 (6 bases). The CDR3 coding sequence is TGTGCCAGTCTCGAACAGGGTGGGCAGACCCAGTACTTC. As protein: CASLEQGGQTQYF.